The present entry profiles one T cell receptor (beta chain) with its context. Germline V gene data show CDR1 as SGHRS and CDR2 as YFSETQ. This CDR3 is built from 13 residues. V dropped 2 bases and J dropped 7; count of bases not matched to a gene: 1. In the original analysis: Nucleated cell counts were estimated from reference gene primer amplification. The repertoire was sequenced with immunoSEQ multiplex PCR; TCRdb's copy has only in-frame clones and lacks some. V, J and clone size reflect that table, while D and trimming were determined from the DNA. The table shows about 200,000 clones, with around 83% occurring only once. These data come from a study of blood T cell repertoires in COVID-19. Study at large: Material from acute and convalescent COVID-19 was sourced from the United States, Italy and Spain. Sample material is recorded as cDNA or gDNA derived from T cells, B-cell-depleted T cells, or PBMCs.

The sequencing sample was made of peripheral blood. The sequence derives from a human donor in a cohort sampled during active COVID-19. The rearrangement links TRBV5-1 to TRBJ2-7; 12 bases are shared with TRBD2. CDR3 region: CASSFGLAGEQYF. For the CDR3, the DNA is TGCGCCAGCAGCTTCGGACTAGCGGGGGAGCAGTACTTC.